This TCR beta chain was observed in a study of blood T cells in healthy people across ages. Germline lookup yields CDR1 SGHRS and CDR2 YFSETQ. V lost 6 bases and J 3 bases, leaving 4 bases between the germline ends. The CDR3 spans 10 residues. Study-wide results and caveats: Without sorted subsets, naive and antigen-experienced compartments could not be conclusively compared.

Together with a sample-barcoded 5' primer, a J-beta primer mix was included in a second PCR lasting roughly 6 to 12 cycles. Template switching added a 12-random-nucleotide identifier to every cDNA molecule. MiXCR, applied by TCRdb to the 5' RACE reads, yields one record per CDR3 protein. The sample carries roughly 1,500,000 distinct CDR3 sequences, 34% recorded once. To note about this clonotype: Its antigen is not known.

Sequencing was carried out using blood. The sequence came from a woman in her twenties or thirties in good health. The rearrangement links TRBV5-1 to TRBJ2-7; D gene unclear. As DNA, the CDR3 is TGCGCCAGCATAGACTACGAGCAGTACTTC. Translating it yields CASIDYEQYF.